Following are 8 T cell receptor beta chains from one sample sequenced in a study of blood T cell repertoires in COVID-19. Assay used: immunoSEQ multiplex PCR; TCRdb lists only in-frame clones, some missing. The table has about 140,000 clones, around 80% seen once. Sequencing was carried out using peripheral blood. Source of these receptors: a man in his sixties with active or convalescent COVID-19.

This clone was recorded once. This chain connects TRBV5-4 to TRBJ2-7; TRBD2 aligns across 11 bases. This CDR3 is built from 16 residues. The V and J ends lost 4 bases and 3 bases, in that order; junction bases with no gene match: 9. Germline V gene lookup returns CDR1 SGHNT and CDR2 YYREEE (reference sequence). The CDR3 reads CASSPGLAEGGYEQYV. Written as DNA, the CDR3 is TGTGCCAGCAGCCCGGGACTAGCGGAGGGGGGCTACGAGCAGTACGTC.

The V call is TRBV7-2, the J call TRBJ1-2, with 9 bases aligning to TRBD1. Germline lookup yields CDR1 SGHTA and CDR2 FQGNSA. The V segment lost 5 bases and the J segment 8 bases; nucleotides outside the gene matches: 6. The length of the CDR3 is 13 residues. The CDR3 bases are TGTGCCAGCAGCCCTCGGACAGGGGAAGGCTACACCTTC. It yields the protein CASSPRTGEGYTF.

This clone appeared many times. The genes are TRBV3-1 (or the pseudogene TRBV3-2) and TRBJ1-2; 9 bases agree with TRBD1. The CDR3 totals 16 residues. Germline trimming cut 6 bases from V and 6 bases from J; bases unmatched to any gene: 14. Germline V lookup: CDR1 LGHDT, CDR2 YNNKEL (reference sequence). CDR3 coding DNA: TGTGCCAGCAGTCTAAGACCGGGACAGGGTATTGATGGCTACACCTTC. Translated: CASSLRPGQGIDGYTF.

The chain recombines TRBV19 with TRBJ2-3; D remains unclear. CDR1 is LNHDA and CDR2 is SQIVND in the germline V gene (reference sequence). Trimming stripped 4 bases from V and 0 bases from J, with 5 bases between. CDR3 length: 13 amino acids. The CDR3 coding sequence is TGTGCCAGTAGTAGAGTGAGCACAGATACGCAGTATTTT. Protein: CASSRVSTDTQYF.

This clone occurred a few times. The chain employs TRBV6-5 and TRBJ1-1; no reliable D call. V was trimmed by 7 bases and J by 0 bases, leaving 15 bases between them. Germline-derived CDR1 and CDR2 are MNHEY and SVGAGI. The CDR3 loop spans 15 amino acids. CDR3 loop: CASTIQRTLNTEAFF. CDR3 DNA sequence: TGTGCCAGCACCATCCAGCGGACTCTGAACACTGAAGCTTTCTTT.

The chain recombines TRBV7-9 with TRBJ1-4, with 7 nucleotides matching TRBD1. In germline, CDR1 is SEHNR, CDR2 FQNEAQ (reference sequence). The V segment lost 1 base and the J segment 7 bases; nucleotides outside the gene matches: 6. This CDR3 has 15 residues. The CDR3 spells CASSLVTGATEKLFF. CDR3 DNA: TGTGCCAGCAGCTTAGTTACAGGGGCAACTGAAAAACTGTTTTTT.

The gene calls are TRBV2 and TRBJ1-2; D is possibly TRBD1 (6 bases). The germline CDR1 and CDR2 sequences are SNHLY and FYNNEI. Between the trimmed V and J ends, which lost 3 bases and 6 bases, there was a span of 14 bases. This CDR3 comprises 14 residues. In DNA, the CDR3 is TGTGCCAGCAGTGACCCTGGACAGCAAAATGGCTACACCTTC. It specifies CASSDPGQQNGYTF.

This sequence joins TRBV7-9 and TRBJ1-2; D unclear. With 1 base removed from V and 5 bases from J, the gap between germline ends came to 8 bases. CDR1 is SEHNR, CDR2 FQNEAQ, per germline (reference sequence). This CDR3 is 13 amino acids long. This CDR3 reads CASSLERSYGYTF. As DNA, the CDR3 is TGTGCCAGCAGCTTAGAACGGAGTTATGGCTACACCTTC. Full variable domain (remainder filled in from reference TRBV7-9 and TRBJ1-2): DTGVSQNPRHKITKRGQNVTFRCDPISEHNRLYWYRQTLGQGPEFLTYFQNEAQLEKSRLLSDRFSAERPKGSFSTLEIQRTEQGDSAMYLCASSLERSYGYTFGSGTRLTVV.